This T cell receptor beta chain emerged from a study of shared clonotypes between healthy human individuals. Study conclusions and caveats: Few donors restricted represented genetic and exposure-history diversity.

CDR1 is SGHVS and CDR2 is FNYEAQ in the germline V gene. The CDR3 length is 15 residues. Deletions cut 1 base from V and 2 bases from J, with 11 bases between. TCRdb's copy holds only in-frame clones and misses some; the assay was immunoSEQ multiplex PCR. This table has about a million clones, under 80% appearing once. To note about this clone: The antigen is undetermined.

This chain links TRBV7-6 with TRBJ2-5; D gene ambiguous. The specimen was memory CD4+ T cells sorted from blood. Subset indicated: CD45RA-negative fraction. The clonotype was recovered from a man between 18 and 29 years old in good health. The CDR3 region has the DNA TGTGCCAGCAGCTTAGACGTGGGCAGTCAAGAGACCCAGTACTTC. Translated, it gives CASSLDVGSQETQYF. Full variable domain (remainder filled in from reference TRBV7-6 and TRBJ2-5): GAGVSQSPRYKVTKRGQDVALRCDPISGHVSLYWYRQALGQGPEFLTYFNYEAQQDKSGLPNDRFSAERPEGSISTLTIQRTEQRDSAMYRCASSLDVGSQETQYFGPGTRLLVL.